This T cell receptor (beta chain) was recorded in a study of CD8 T cells in ankylosing spondylitis. Study-level points and caveats: Reported data indicate significant enrichment of disease-linked clones within matched ankylosing spondylitis synovial fluid. Past studies reported some motif variants in reactive arthritis synovial fluid and blood. With a CD8+ phenotype, disease-linked clones were relatively rare in peripheral blood. Fewer than ten highly homologous variants made up a TCR beta motif that seemed to typify ankylosing spondylitis blood.

This CDR3 has 17 amino acids. Germline CDR1 reads LGHNA; CDR2 reads YNFKEQ. V shed 0 bases, J shed 6 bases, and the junction held 11 bases outside the gene matches. Notes on this clonotype: Its target is unknown.

Making use of molecular barcodes, quantitative 5'-RACE generated TCR beta libraries. TCRdb used MiXCR to reprocess the 5' RACE reads, holding one entry per CDR3 protein. The sample has roughly 350,000 distinct CDR3 sequences; 7% to 9% are singletons. V gene TRBV4-2 combines with J gene TRBJ2-1; 7 bases are a match to TRBD2. This clonotype was sampled from a male donor with ankylosing spondylitis. Input material: blood, either unsorted or a sorted T cell fraction (not recorded which). DNA of the CDR3: TGTGCCAGCAGCCAAGATCTTTCGGGGGAGGGGATCAATGAGCAGTTCTTC. The encoded protein is CASSQDLSGEGINEQFF.